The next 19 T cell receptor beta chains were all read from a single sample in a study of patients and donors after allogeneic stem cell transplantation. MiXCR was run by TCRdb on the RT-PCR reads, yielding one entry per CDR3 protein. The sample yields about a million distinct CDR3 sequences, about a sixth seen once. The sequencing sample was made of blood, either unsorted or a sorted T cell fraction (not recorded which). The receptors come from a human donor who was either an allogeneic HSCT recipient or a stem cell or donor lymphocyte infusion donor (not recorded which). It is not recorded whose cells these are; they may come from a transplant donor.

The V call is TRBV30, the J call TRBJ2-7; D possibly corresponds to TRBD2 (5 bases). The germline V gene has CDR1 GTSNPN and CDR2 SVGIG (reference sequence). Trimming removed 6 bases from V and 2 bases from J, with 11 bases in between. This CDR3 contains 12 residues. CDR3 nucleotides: TGTGCCTGCCGGGGATCTGCCTACGAGCAGTACTTC. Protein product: CACRGSAYEQYF.

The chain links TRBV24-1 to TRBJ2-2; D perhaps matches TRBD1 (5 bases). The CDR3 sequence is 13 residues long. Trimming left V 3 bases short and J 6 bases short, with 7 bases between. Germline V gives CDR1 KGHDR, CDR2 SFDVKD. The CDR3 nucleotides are TGTGCCACCAGTGATCCAGGGCCCGGGGAGCTGTTTTTT. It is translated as CATSDPGPGELFF.

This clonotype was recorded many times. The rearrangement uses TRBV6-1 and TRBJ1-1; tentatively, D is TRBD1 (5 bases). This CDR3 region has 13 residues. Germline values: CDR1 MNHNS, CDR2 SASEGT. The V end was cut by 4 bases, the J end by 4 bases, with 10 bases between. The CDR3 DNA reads TGTGCCAGCAGTGCCAGGGTGGGCACTGAAGCTTTCTTT. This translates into CASSARVGTEAFF.

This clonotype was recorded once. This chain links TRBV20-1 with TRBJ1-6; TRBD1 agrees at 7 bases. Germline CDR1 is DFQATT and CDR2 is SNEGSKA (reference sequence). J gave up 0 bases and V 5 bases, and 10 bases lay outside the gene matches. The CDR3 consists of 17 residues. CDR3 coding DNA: TGCAGTGCTTTTAGGGGGCCGGGGAGCTCCTATAATTCACCCCTCCACTTT. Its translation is CSAFRGPGSSYNSPLHF.

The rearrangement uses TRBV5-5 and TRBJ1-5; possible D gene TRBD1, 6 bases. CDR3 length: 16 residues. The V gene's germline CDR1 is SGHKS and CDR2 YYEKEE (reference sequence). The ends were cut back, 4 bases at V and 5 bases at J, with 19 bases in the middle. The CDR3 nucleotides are TGTGCCAGCAGCCCTCTCCTGGGGGGGGGGCATCAGCCCCAGCATTTT. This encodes CASSPLLGGGHQPQHF.

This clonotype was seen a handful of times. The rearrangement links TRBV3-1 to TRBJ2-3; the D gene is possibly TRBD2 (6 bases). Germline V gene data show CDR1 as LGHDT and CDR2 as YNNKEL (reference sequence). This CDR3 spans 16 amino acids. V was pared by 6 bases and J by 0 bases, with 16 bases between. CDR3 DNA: TGTGCCAGCAGTCTCGCCGGAGGGACTAGCACAGATACGCAGTATTTT. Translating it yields CASSLAGGTSTDTQYF.

In DNA, the CDR3 is TGCAGTGCTTGCCTGTTAGCGGGGGGGCAGGAAGATACGCAGTATTTT. Translating it yields CSACLLAGGQEDTQYF. This chain links TRBV20-1 with TRBJ2-3; 11 nucleotides align to TRBD2. The CDR3 consists of 16 residues. The junction had 12 bases not matched to a gene; V was cut back by 5 bases and J by 5 bases. Germline CDR1 reads DFQATT; CDR2 reads SNEGSKA (reference sequence).

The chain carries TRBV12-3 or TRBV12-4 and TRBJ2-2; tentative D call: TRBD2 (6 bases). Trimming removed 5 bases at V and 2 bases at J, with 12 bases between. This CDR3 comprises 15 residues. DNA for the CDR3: TGTGCCAGCAGTACGCGGGGTGCAAACACCGGGGAGCTGTTTTTT. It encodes CASSTRGANTGELFF.

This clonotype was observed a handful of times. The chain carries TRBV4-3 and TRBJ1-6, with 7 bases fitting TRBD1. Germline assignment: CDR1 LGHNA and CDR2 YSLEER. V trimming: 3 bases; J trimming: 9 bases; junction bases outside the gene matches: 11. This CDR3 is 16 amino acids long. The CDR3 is CASSHDRVSPTSPLHF. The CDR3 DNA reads TGCGCCAGCAGCCATGACAGGGTCAGCCCCACTTCACCCCTCCACTTT.

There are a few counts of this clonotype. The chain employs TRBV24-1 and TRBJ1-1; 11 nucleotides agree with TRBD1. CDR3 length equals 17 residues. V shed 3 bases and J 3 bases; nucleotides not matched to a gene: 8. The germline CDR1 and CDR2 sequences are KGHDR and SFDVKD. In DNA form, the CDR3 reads TGTGCCACCAGTGATGCCGGGACAGGGGGGGGAGACACTGAAGCTTTCTTT. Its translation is CATSDAGTGGGDTEAFF.

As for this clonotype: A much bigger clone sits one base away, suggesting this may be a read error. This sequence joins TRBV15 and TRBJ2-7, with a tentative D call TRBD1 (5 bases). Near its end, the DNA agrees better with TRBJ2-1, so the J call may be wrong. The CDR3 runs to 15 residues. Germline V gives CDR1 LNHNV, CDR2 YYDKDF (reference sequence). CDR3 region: CATSRDDRQPYEQFF. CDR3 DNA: TGTGCCACCAGCAGAGATGATAGACAGCCCTACGAGCAGTTCTTC.

CDR3 DNA: TGTGCCAGCAGCAAAAAACAGGGACTCGAGCAGTACTTC. Translation: CASSKKQGLEQYF. J is TRBJ2-7 and V is TRBV14; possibly TRBD1 or TRBD2 for D (6 bases each). The CDR3 covers 13 residues. Trimming pared 5 bases from V and 6 bases from J, leaving 14 bases between. Per the germline V gene, CDR1 is SGHDN and CDR2 is FVKESK.

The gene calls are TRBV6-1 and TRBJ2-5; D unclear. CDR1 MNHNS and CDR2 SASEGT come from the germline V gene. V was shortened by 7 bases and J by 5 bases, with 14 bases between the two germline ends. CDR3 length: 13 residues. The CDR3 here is CASMPPIRETQYF. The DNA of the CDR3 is TGTGCCAGCATGCCACCCATCCGGGAGACCCAGTACTTC.

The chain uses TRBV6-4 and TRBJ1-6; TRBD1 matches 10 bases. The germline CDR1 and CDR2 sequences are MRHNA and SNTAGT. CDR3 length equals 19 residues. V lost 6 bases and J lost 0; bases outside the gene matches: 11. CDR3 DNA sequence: TGTGCCAGCAGCGACAGGGGGCCCTCCTCCAGCTCCTATAATTCACCCCTCCACTTT. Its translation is CASSDRGPSSSSYNSPLHF.

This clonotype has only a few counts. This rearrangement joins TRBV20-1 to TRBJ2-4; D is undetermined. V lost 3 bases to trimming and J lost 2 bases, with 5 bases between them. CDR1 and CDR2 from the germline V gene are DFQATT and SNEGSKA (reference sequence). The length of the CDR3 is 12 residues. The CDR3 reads CSASGSKNIQYF. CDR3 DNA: TGCAGTGCTAGCGGTTCCAAAAACATTCAGTACTTC.

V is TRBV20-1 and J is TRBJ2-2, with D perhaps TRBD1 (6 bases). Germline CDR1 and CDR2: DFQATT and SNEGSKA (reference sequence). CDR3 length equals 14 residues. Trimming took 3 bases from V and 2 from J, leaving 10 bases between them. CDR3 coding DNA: TGCAGTGCTAGTAGGGGACACAACACCGGGGAGCTGTTTTTT. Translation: CSASRGHNTGELFF.

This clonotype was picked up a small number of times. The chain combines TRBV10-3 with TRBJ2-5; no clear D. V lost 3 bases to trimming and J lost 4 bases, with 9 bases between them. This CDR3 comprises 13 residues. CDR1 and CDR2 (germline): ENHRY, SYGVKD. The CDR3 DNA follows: TGTGCCATCAGTGAACAAACTCCAGAGACCCAGTACTTC. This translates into CAISEQTPETQYF.

The CDR3 DNA follows: TGTGCCAGCAGCCAAGATCTCTGGACAGGGGGCGATTACTACGAGCAGTACTTC. Translated, it gives CASSQDLWTGGDYYEQYF. The chain links TRBV3-1 to TRBJ2-7, with 11 bases lining up with TRBD1. Germline V gene sequence: CDR1 LGHDT, CDR2 YNNKEL (reference sequence). CDR3 length: 18 amino acids. V was clipped by 0 bases and J by 3 bases; unmatched bases: 10.

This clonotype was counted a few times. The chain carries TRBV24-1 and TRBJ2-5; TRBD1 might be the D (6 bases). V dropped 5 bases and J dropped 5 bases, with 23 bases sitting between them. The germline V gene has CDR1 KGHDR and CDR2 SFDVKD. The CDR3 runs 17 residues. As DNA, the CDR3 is TGTGCCACCAGTGCGACAGGCGCTTTACCGTCCCTGGAGACCCAGTACTTC. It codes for CATSATGALPSLETQYF.